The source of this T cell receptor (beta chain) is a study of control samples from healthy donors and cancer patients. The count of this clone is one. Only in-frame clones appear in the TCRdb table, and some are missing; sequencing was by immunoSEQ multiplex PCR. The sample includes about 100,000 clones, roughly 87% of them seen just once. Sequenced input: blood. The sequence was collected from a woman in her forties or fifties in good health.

CDR3 amino acids: CASGGLGQETQYF. Written as DNA, the CDR3 is TGTGCCAGTGGAGGGCTAGGGCAAGAGACCCAGTACTTC. The chain uses TRBV7-9 and TRBJ2-5; tentatively, D is TRBD2 (6 bases). Trimming cost V 9 bases and J 2 bases, with 13 bases left between them. The CDR3 totals 13 residues. Looked up from germline, CDR1 is SEHNR and CDR2 is FQNEAQ (reference sequence).